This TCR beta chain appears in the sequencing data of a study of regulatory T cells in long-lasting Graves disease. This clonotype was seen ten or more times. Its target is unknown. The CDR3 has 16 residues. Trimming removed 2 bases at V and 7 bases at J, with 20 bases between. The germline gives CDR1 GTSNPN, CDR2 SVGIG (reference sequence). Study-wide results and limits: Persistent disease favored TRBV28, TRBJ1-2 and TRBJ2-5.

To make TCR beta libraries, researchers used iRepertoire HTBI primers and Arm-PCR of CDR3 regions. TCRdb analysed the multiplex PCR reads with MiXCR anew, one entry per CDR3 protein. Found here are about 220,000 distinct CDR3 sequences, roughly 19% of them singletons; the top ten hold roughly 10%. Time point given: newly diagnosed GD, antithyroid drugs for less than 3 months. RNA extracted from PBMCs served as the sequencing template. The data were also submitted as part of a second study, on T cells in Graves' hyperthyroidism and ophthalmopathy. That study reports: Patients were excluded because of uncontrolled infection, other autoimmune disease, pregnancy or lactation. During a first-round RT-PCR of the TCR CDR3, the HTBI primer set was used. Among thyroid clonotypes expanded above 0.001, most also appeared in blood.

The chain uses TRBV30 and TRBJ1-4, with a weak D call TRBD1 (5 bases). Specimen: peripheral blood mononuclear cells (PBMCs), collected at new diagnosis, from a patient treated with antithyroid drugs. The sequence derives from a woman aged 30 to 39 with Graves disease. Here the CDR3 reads CAWSPRRQLGIEKLFF. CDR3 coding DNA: TGTGCCTGGAGTCCCCGCCGACAGCTGGGGATTGAAAAACTGTTTTTT.